The sequence of this TCR beta chain was determined in a study of vaccination effects on CD4 cells after COVID-19. Whole-study results and caveats: Late post-vaccination, clones induced by infection and those induced by vaccine underwent marked clonal contraction.

Pools of viral peptides were used by the ViraFEST assay to expand antigen-specific CD4+ T cells ahead of sequencing. The culture ran for roughly ten days before CD4+ T cells were isolated. All study participants received two doses of BNT162b2 or mRNA-1273 vaccine. The authors exchanged half the medium for IL-2 medium on days 3 and 7. As concerns this clone: What it binds is unknown.

Germline assignment: CDR1 LGHDT and CDR2 YNNKEL (reference sequence). This CDR3 has 16 amino acids. The V and J ends lost 9 bases and 6 bases, in that order; junction bases with no gene match: 16. Assay: immunoSEQ multiplex PCR; the TCRdb copy retains only in-frame clones and omits some. The sample carries tens of thousands of clones, more than 70% recorded once. The receptor comes from a human donor who received a COVID-19 vaccine. The source was CD4+ T cells from PBMCs cultured with HCoV-229E spike peptides, collected after COVID-19 vaccination. The V call is TRBV3-1 (or the pseudogene TRBV3-2), the J call TRBJ2-2; TRBD2 matches at 7 bases. The chain's CDR3 is CASQPRRGLVSGELFF. The CDR3 coding sequence is TGTGCCAGTCAACCCAGGCGGGGGTTGGTATCCGGGGAGCTGTTTTTT.